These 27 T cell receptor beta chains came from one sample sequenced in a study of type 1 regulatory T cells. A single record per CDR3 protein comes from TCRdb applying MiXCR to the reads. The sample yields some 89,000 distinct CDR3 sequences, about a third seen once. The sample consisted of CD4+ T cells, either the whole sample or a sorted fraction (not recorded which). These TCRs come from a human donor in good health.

The CDR3 coding sequence is TGCAGTGCTGGTCTGGGGACAGATACGCAGTATTTT. Residues: CSAGLGTDTQYF. The chain recombines TRBV20-1 with TRBJ2-3; D call uncertain. Germline V lookup: CDR1 DFQATT, CDR2 SNEGSKA (reference sequence). V lost 5 bases, J lost 3 bases, and 9 bases lay in between. This CDR3 region has 12 residues.

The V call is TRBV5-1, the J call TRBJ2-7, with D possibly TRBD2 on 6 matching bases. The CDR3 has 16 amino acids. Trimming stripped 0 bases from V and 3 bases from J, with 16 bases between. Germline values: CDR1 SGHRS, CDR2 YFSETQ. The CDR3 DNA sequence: TGCGCCAGCAGCTTGGCCTCTGGGGGGTATTTCTACGAGCAGTACTTC. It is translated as CASSLASGGYFYEQYF.

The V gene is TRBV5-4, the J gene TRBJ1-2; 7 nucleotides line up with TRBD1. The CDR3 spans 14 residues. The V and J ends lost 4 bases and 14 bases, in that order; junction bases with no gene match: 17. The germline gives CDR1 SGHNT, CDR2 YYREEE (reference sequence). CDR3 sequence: CASSVDRLTIRGTF. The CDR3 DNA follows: TGTGCCAGCAGCGTGGACAGGTTAACTATTCGAGGGACCTTC.

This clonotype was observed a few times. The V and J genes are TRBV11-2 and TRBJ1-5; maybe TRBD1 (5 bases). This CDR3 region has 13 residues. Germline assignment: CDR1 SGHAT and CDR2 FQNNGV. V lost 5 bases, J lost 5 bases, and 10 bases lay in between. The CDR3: CASSQRQYQPQHF. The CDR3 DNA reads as TGTGCCAGCAGCCAGAGACAGTATCAGCCCCAGCATTTT.

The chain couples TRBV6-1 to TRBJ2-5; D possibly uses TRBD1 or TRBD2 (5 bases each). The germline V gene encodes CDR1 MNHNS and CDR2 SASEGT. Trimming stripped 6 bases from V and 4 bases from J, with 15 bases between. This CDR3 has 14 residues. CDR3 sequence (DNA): TGTGCCAGCAGCGGAGTTGGGGGTCGAGAGACCCAGTACTTC. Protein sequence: CASSGVGGRETQYF.

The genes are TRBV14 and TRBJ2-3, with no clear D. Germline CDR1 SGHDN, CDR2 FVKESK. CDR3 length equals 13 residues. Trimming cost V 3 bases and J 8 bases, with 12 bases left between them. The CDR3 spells CASSQAVQATQYF. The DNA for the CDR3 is TGTGCCAGCAGCCAGGCGGTGCAGGCTACGCAGTATTTT.

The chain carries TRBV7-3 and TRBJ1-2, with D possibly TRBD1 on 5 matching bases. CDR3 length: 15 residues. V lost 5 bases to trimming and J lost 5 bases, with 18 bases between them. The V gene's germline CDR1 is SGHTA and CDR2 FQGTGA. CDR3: CASSQGRDTLYGYTF. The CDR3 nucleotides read TGTGCCAGCAGCCAGGGCCGCGACACTTTATATGGCTACACCTTC.

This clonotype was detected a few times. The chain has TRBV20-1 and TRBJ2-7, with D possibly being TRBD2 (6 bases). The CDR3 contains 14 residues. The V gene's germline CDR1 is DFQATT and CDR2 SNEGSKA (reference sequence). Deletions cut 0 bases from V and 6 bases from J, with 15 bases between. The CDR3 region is CSARDMETSLEQYF. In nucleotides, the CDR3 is TGCAGTGCTAGAGATATGGAGACTAGTCTCGAGCAGTACTTC.

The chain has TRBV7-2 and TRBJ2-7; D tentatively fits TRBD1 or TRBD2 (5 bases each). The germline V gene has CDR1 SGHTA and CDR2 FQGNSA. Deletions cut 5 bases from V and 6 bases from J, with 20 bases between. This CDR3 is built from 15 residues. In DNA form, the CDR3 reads TGTGCCAGCAGCCCCCGGGACCCCCTTTATTCCGAGCAGTACTTC. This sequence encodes CASSPRDPLYSEQYF.

The CDR3 DNA is TGTGCCAGCAGTGAACAGTATAGCAATCAGCCCCAGCATTTT. Translation: CASSEQYSNQPQHF. The rearrangement uses TRBV2 and TRBJ1-5; D is unresolved. The germline V gene has CDR1 SNHLY and CDR2 FYNNEI. This CDR3 is built from 14 residues. V lost 2 bases and J 0 bases, leaving 5 bases between the germline ends. The variable domain in full, completed from reference TRBV2 and TRBJ1-5, reads EPEVTQTPSHQVTQMGQEVILRCVPISNHLYFYWYRQILGQKVEFLVSFYNNEISEKSEIFDDQFSVERPDGSNFTLKIRSTKLEDSAMYFCASSEQYSNQPQHFGDGTRLSIL.

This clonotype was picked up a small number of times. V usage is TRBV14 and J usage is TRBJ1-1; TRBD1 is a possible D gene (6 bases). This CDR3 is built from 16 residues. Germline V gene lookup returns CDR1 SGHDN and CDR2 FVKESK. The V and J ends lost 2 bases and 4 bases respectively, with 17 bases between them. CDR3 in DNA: TGTGCCAGCAGCCAACAGGGGACGAGCAGGACCACTGAAGCTTTCTTT. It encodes CASSQQGTSRTTEAFF. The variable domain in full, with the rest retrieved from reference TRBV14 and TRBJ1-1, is EAGVTQFPSHSVIEKGQTVTLRCDPISGHDNLYWYRRVMGKEIKFLLHFVKESKQDESGMPNNRFLAERTGGTYSTLKVQPAELEDSGVYFCASSQQGTSRTTEAFFGQGTRLTVV.

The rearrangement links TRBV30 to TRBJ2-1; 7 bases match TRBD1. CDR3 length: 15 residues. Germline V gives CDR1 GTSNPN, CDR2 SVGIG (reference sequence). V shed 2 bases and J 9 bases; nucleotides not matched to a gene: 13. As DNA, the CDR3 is TGTGCCTGGAGTCCGACCAGGACAGGTTCCGGTGAGCAGTTCTTC. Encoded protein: CAWSPTRTGSGEQFF.

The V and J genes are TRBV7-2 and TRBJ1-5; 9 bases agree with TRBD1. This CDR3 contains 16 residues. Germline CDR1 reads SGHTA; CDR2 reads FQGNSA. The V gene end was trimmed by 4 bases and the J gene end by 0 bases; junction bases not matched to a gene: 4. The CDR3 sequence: CASSWDRAISNQPQHF. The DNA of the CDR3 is TGTGCCAGCAGCTGGGACAGGGCAATTAGCAATCAGCCCCAGCATTTT.

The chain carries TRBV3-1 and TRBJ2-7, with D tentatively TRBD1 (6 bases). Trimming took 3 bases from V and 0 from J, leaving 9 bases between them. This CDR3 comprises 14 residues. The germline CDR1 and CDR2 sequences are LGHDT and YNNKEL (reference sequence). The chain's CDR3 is CASSHRGNSYEQYF. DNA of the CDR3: TGTGCCAGCAGCCATAGGGGGAACTCCTACGAGCAGTACTTC.

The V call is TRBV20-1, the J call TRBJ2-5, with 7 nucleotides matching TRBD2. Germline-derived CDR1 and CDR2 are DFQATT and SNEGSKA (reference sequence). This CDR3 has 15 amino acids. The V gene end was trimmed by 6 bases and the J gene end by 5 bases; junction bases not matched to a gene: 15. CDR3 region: CSAPYTSAAAETQYF. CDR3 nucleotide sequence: TGCAGTGCCCCGTACACTAGCGCCGCTGCGGAGACCCAGTACTTC.

CDR3 protein: CASSVGTGGGEQYF. DNA of the CDR3: TGTGCCAGCAGCGTAGGGACAGGGGGAGGCGAGCAGTACTTC. The V gene is TRBV9, the J gene TRBJ2-7, with 10 bases that match TRBD1. The germline V gene encodes CDR1 SGDLS and CDR2 YYNGEE. This CDR3 has 14 amino acids. The V and J ends lost 0 bases and 6 bases, in that order; junction bases with no gene match: 3. Looking up the rest from reference TRBV9 and TRBJ2-7 gives the full variable domain: DSGVTQTPKHLITATGQRVTLRCSPRSGDLSVYWYQQSLDQGLQFLIQYYNGEERAKGNILERFSAQQFPDLHSELNLSSLELGDSALYFCASSVGTGGGEQYFGPGTRLTVT.

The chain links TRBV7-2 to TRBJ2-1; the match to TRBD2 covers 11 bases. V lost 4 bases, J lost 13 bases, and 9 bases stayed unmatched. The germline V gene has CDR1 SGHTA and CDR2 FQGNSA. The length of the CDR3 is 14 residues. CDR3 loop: CASSSYIAGGFQFF. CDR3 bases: TGTGCCAGCAGCTCCTACATAGCGGGAGGGTTTCAGTTCTTC.

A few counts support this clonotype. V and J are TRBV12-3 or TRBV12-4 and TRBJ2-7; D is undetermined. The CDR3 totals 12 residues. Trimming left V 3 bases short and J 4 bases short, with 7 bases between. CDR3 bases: TGTGCCAGCAGTTTGGCGGATTACGAGCAGTACTTC. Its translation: CASSLADYEQYF.

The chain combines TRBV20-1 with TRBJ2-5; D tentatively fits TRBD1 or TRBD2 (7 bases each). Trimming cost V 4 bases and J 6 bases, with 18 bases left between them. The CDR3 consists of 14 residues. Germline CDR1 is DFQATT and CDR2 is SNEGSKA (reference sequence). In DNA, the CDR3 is TGCAGTGCTATCGTCAGGGGGGGCGTAAAGACCCAGTACTTC. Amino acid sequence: CSAIVRGGVKTQYF.

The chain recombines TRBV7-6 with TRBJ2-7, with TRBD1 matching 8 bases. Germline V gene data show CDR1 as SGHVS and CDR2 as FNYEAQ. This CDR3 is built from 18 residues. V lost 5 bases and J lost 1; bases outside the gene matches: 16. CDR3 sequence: CASSARRPGTGPSYEQYF. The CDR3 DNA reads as TGTGCCAGCAGCGCCCGTCGGCCCGGGACAGGACCATCCTACGAGCAGTACTTC.

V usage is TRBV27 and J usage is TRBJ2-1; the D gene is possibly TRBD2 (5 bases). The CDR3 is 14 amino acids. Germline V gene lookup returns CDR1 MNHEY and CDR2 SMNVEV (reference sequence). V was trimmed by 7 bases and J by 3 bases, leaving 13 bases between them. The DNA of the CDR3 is TGTGCCAGCACCCCTTTGAGGGACTACAATGAGCAGTTCTTC. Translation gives CASTPLRDYNEQFF.

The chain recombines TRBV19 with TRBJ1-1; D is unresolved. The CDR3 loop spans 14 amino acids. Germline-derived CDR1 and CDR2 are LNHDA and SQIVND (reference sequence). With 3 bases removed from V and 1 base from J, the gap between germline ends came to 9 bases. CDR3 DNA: TGTGCCAGTAGTATTACAGCTGGGAACACTGAAGCTTTCTTT. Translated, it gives CASSITAGNTEAFF.

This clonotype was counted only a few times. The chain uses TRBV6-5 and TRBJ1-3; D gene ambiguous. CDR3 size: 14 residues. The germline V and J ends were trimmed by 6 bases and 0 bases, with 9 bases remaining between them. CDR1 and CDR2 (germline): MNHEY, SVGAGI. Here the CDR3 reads CASSQPLSGNTIYF. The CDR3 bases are TGTGCCAGCAGCCAGCCCCTCTCTGGAAACACCATATATTTT.

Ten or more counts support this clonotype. The DNA of the CDR3 is TGCGCCAGCAGCCAAGACAGGACAGGGGGCAGTGAAGCTTTCTTT. Protein sequence: CASSQDRTGGSEAFF. V usage is TRBV4-1 and J usage is TRBJ1-1, with 11 bases identical to TRBD1. With 0 bases clipped from V and 7 bases from J, the junction kept 4 bases outside the gene matches. The CDR3 runs 15 residues. Germline values: CDR1 MGHRA, CDR2 YSYEKL.

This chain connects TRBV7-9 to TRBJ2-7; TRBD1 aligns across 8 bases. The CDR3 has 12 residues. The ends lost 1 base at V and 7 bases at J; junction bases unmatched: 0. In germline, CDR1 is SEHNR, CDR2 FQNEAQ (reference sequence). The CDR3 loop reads CASSLDRGEQYF. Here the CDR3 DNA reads TGTGCCAGCAGCTTAGACAGGGGGGAGCAGTACTTC.

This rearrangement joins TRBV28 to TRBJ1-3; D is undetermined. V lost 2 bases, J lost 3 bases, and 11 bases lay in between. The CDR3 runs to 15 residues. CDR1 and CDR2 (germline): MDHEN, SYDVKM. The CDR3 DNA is TGTGCCAGCAGTTTACAGGCGGAGTATGGAAACACCATATATTTT. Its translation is CASSLQAEYGNTIYF.

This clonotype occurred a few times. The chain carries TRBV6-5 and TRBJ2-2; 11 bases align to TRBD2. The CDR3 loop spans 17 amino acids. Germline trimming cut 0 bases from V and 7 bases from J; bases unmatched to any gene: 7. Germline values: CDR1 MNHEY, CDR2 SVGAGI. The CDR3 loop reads CASSYSWASGRRGELFF. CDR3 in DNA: TGTGCCAGCAGTTACTCTTGGGCTAGCGGGAGGCGCGGGGAGCTGTTTTTT.